The next 21 T cell receptor beta chains were all read from a single sample in a study of neoadjuvant anti-PD-1 for oral cavity cancer. The method was immunoSEQ multiplex PCR; TCRdb's version includes in-frame clones alone and lacks a portion of them. Found here are roughly 12,000 clones, about 60% of them singletons; the top ten hold 10% to 15%. Source: tumor tissue, taken before nivolumab (anti-PD-1) treatment. Receptor source: a person between 40 and 79 years old with oral cavity squamous cell carcinoma.

The chain uses TRBV7-9 and TRBJ2-7; D not certain. V dropped 5 bases and J dropped 5 bases, with 13 bases sitting between them. This CDR3 region has 13 residues. The germline CDR1 and CDR2 sequences are SEHNR and FQNEAQ (reference sequence). CDR3 region: CASSQGYLNEQYF. CDR3 in DNA: TGTGCCAGCAGCCAAGGGTACCTCAACGAGCAGTACTTC. Combining the CDR3 with reference TRBV7-9 and TRBJ2-7 gives the whole variable domain DTGVSQNPRHKITKRGQNVTFRCDPISEHNRLYWYRQTLGQGPEFLTYFQNEAQLEKSRLLSDRFSAERPKGSFSTLEIQRTEQGDSAMYLCASSQGYLNEQYFGPGTRLTVT.

The V call is TRBV27, the J call TRBJ1-5, with D unclear. V lost 5 bases, J lost 1 base, and 18 bases lay in between. CDR1 and CDR2 (germline): MNHEY, SMNVEV (reference sequence). The CDR3 runs 17 residues. As DNA, the CDR3 is TGTGCCAGCAGTCCTTGGACGGGAGGGTCGAGCAATCAGCCCCAGCATTTT. Protein product: CASSPWTGGSSNQPQHF.

The V and J genes are TRBV2 and TRBJ1-2; TRBD1 is a possible D gene (5 bases). Germline V gene sequence: CDR1 SNHLY, CDR2 FYNNEI. CDR3 length: 13 amino acids. Trimming removed 7 bases at V and 4 bases at J, with 13 bases between. In nucleotides, the CDR3 is TGTGCCAGCAAGCAGGGAAATATCTATGGCTACACCTTC. Its protein product is CASKQGNIYGYTF.

This clone showed up just a few times. The V call is TRBV5-1, the J call TRBJ2-7; D assignment may be TRBD1 or TRBD2 (5 bases each). The CDR3 totals 14 residues. V lost 5 bases, J lost 2 bases, and 14 bases lay in between. CDR1 SGHRS and CDR2 YFSETQ come from the germline V gene. The CDR3 DNA sequence: TGCGCCAGCAGGGATACGGGGCAGACCTACGAGCAGTACTTC. Its translation: CASRDTGQTYEQYF.

This clone was seen only a few times. Here the CDR3 DNA reads TGTGCCAGCTCACCAGGGAAGGAGCAGTACTTC. Amino acids: CASSPGKEQYF. The rearrangement uses TRBV18 and TRBJ2-7; D uncertain. V dropped 2 bases and J dropped 7 bases, with 6 bases sitting between them. CDR3 length: 11 amino acids. Germline V gene sequence: CDR1 KGHSH, CDR2 LQKENI. Combining the CDR3 with reference TRBV18 and TRBJ2-7 gives the whole variable domain NAGVMQNPRHLVRRRGQEARLRCSPMKGHSHVYWYRQLPEEGLKFMVYLQKENIIDESGMPKERFSAEFPKEGPSILRIQQVVRGDSAAYFCASSPGKEQYFGPGTRLTVT.

This clone was seen a handful of times. The chain employs TRBV2 and TRBJ1-5, with 7 bases matching TRBD1. The J segment lost 9 bases and the V segment lost 4 bases, leaving 9 bases of the junction unmatched. This CDR3 spans 14 amino acids. Germline CDR1 and CDR2: SNHLY and FYNNEI. CDR3 protein: CASSGGTDIVPQHF. In DNA, the CDR3 is TGTGCCAGCAGTGGTGGGACAGACATTGTGCCCCAGCATTTT.

The V and J genes are TRBV7-2 and TRBJ2-7; 9 bases agree with TRBD2. Germline assignment: CDR1 SGHTA and CDR2 FQGNSA. There are 15 residues in the CDR3. Trimming at V came to 5 bases and at J to 0 bases, leaving 5 bases not matched to a gene. The CDR3 sequence is CASSRWTSDSYEQYF. The CDR3 bases are TGTGCCAGCAGCCGGTGGACTAGCGACTCCTACGAGCAGTACTTC. Complete variable domain (other parts from reference TRBV7-2 and TRBJ2-7): GAGVSQSPSNKVTEKGKDVELRCDPISGHTALYWYRQSLGQGLEFLIYFQGNSAPDKSGLPSDRFSAERTGGSVSTLTIQRTQQEDSAVYLCASSRWTSDSYEQYFGPGTRLTVT.

CDR3 sequence (DNA): TGTGCCAGCAGCGCCACCAAACTAGCGGGGGGCCCGAGCTCCTACGAGCAGTACTTC. Translating gives CASSATKLAGGPSSYEQYF. The rearrangement joins TRBV7-8 to TRBJ2-7; 12 bases fit TRBD2. The length of the CDR3 is 19 residues. From germline, CDR1 is SGHVS and CDR2 FQNEAQ. Losses at the gene ends were 5 bases for V and 0 bases for J; bases not matched to a gene: 14.

The chain employs TRBV6-6 and TRBJ2-1, with 12 bases fitting TRBD1. The CDR3 consists of 16 residues. CDR1 and CDR2 from the germline V gene are MNHNY and SVGAGI (reference sequence). The ends lost 5 bases at V and 7 bases at J; junction bases unmatched: 9. In DNA, the CDR3 is TGTGCCAGCAGTGGCGAGGGGACAGGGGGCGGAAATGAGCAGTTCTTC. Its translation is CASSGEGTGGGNEQFF.

The chain recombines TRBV30 with TRBJ2-3, with 9 bases lining up with TRBD2. The CDR3 covers 14 residues. Germline loops: CDR1 GTSNPN, CDR2 SVGIG (reference sequence). V was pared by 3 bases and J by 6 bases, with 7 bases of the junction left unmatched. CDR3 bases: TGTGCCTGGAGGTTAGCGGGAGTACGGGATACGCAGTATTTT. Residues: CAWRLAGVRDTQYF.

J is TRBJ1-2 and V is TRBV29-1; 10 nucleotides line up with TRBD1. This CDR3 spans 13 amino acids. CDR1 is SQVTM and CDR2 is ANQGSEA in the germline V gene. The ends lost 4 bases at V and 6 bases at J; junction bases unmatched: 5. This chain's CDR3 is CSVGGQGSDGYTF. The CDR3 region has the DNA TGCAGCGTTGGGGGACAGGGGTCGGATGGCTACACCTTC.

V gene TRBV6-5 combines with J gene TRBJ1-5; the D is unclear. Germline V gene data show CDR1 as MNHEY and CDR2 as SVGAGI. There are 14 residues in the CDR3. V lost 9 bases, J lost 7 bases, and 19 bases lay in between. The CDR3, as DNA: TGTGCCAGTAGTCTAGGTGAGGGCAGGCAGCCCCAGCATTTT. Residues: CASSLGEGRQPQHF.

The chain employs TRBV7-2 and TRBJ2-2; perhaps TRBD2 as D (5 bases). The V gene's germline CDR1 is SGHTA and CDR2 FQGNSA. This CDR3 comprises 17 residues. V was shortened by 1 base and J by 0 bases, with 12 bases between the two germline ends. CDR3 region: CASSLGPSYANTGELFF. CDR3 nucleotide sequence: TGTGCCAGCAGCTTAGGGCCTAGCTACGCGAACACCGGGGAGCTGTTTTTT.

This clone is labeled large. V gene TRBV27 combines with J gene TRBJ2-1; 11 bases map to TRBD2. This CDR3 spans 17 amino acids. Germline values: CDR1 MNHEY, CDR2 SMNVEV (reference sequence). Trimming at V came to 5 bases and at J to 4 bases, leaving 10 bases not matched to a gene. The DNA of the CDR3 is TGTGCCAGCAGTCCTCCGACTAGCGGGGATGTTTACAATGAGCAGTTCTTC. It translates to CASSPPTSGDVYNEQFF.

The sample holds a few counts of this clone. V gene TRBV5-5 combines with J gene TRBJ2-1, with 10 nucleotides matching TRBD1. Per the germline V gene, CDR1 is SGHKS and CDR2 is YYEKEE (reference sequence). This CDR3 has 15 amino acids. Unmatched junction bases numbered 5, after V lost 1 base and J lost 7 bases. CDR3 coding DNA: TGTGCCAGCAGCTTGTGGACAGGGGGGAGGAATGAGCAGTTCTTC. It is translated as CASSLWTGGRNEQFF.

This rearrangement joins TRBV2 to TRBJ2-4; the match to TRBD1 covers 12 bases. The V gene's germline CDR1 is SNHLY and CDR2 FYNNEI. Trimming removed 6 bases from V and 7 bases from J; junction bases left unmatched: 7. This CDR3 is 15 amino acids long. The CDR3: CASRTGTGGRNIQYF. As DNA, the CDR3 is TGTGCCAGCAGGACCGGGACAGGGGGCAGGAACATTCAGTACTTC.

This chain connects TRBV10-1 to TRBJ2-1, with 7 bases aligning to TRBD1. CDR1 and CDR2 from the germline V gene are WNHNN and SYGVQD (reference sequence). The CDR3 length is 13 residues. The V segment lost 5 bases and the J segment 6 bases; nucleotides outside the gene matches: 4. The CDR3 nucleotides are TGCGCCAGCAGTAACAGGGGCCCCAATGAGCAGTTCTTC. Its translation is CASSNRGPNEQFF.

J is TRBJ1-1 and V is TRBV6-1; D is perhaps TRBD1 (6 bases). Trimming removed 6 bases at V and 7 bases at J, with 15 bases between. Germline lookup yields CDR1 MNHNS and CDR2 SASEGT. CDR3 size: 13 residues. CDR3 DNA sequence: TGTGCCAGCAGCGCGACAGAGGGGGTTGAAGCTTTCTTT. Translation gives CASSATEGVEAFF.

This clone counts as medium-sized. This rearrangement joins TRBV6-5 to TRBJ2-3; the match to TRBD2 covers 13 bases. J gave up 8 bases and V 2 bases, and 7 bases lay outside the gene matches. The CDR3 sequence is 16 residues long. Germline loops: CDR1 MNHEY, CDR2 SVGAGI. The CDR3 DNA is TGTGCCAGCAGTTACCTACCTACTAGCGGGAGGGCTACGCAGTATTTT. Residues: CASSYLPTSGRATQYF.

The rearrangement links TRBV27 to TRBJ2-5, with 7 bases aligning to TRBD1. V gave up 5 bases and J gave up 1 base; unmatched junction bases: 7. This CDR3 is built from 15 residues. CDR1 is MNHEY, CDR2 SMNVEV, per germline (reference sequence). The CDR3 region is CASSLKGQSQETQYF. The CDR3 DNA reads as TGTGCCAGCAGTCTAAAGGGACAGAGCCAAGAGACCCAGTACTTC.

As regards this clone: A much larger clone is a single base away; this may be a read error. This chain links TRBV7-9 with TRBJ2-1; maybe TRBD1 (5 bases). The CDR3 covers 14 residues. Per germline, CDR1 SEHNR and CDR2 FQNEAQ (reference sequence). V lost 5 bases to trimming and J lost 2 bases, with 10 bases between them. In nucleotides, the CDR3 is TGTGCCAGCAGCCAAGAAGGGGCCTACAATGAGCAGTTCTTC. Translation: CASSQEGAYNEQFF.